Presented here are 3 T cell receptor beta chains from one specimen sequenced in a study of blood T cell repertoires in COVID-19. Clones were sequenced by immunoSEQ multiplex PCR, and TCRdb holds only the in-frame ones, with some missing. The repertoire has nearly 85,000 clones, around 88% of them found once; the top ten carry about 17%. Material for sequencing was peripheral blood. These receptors were taken from a woman aged 60 to 75 with acute or convalescent COVID-19.

The chain employs TRBV18 and TRBJ2-5, with TRBD2 matching over 7 bases. The germline CDR1 and CDR2 sequences are KGHSH and LQKENI. V gave up 5 bases and J gave up 1 base; unmatched junction bases: 1. The CDR3 covers 13 residues. The CDR3 loop is CASSSGIQETQYF. The CDR3 DNA sequence: TGTGCCAGCTCAAGCGGGATCCAAGAGACCCAGTACTTC.

This clone came up once. The chain joins TRBV11-3 to TRBJ1-5; D gene ambiguous. Deletions cut 0 bases from V and 2 bases from J, with 2 bases between. Germline V gene sequence: CDR1 SGHNT, CDR2 YENEEA. The CDR3 has 13 amino acids. The CDR3 protein is CASSLDGNQPQHF. The DNA of the CDR3 is TGTGCCAGCAGCTTAGACGGCAATCAGCCCCAGCATTTT.

The rearrangement uses TRBV9 and TRBJ1-2, with no clear D. Germline V gene lookup returns CDR1 SGDLS and CDR2 YYNGEE. V was shortened by 3 bases and J by 4 bases, with 16 bases between the two germline ends. This CDR3 is built from 15 residues. CDR3 region: CASSDAGWGVYGYTF. CDR3 nucleotides: TGTGCCAGCAGCGATGCAGGATGGGGAGTCTATGGCTACACCTTC.